This T cell receptor (beta chain) is drawn from a study of CXCR3-negative and CXCR3-positive naive CD8 T cells. The study's findings and limits: Memory CD8+ cells showed much lower diversity, while both naive subsets displayed comparably high diversity.

Through 5' RACE with UMI labels, the TRB cDNA libraries were prepared. TCRdb reprocessed the 5' RACE reads and stores each CDR3 protein as one record, lacking DNA. The listing records about 82,000 distinct CDR3 sequences. A word on this clonotype: Its antigen is currently unknown.

Sequences were obtained from naive CXCR3- CD8+ T cells from blood. Regarding subset: CD45RO-CCR7+CD27+CD95- naive CD8+ T cells lacking CXCR3 (TNR3-). The source of this sequence is a human donor in good health. Some clones in this sample may be carry-over from other donors' samples.

Here the CDR3 reads CASSYPGGNQPQHF. V and J are TRBV6-6 and TRBJ1-5. The germline CDR1 and CDR2 sequences are MNHNY and SVGAGI (reference sequence). This CDR3 region has 14 residues.